The following is a T cell receptor (beta chain) sequence with its context. Investigators amplified TCR beta CDR3 regions from RNA transcripts. Second-round multiplex PCR came after a first-round RT-PCR that employed HTBI primers. In TCRdb, the multiplex PCR reads were re-called with MiXCR into one record per CDR3 protein. In the table there are 600,000 to 950,000 distinct CDR3 sequences, approximately 40% of which are singletons. This sample was included in a study of Graves' ophthalmopathy and Graves' hyperthyroidism. V lost 1 base to trimming and J lost 3 bases, with 15 bases between them. CDR3 length equals 16 residues. Looked up from germline, CDR1 is SGHTA and CDR2 is FQGNSA. Sampling around 9.8 ml of fresh peripheral blood provided the PBMCs.

The specimen was peripheral blood. The chain is built from TRBV7-2 and TRBJ1-1; D gene ambiguous. The sequence derives from an adult man with Graves' ophthalmopathy. The CDR3 region is CASSLVRGFSDTEAFF. CDR3 coding DNA: TGTGCCAGCAGCTTAGTTCGGGGATTTTCGGACACTGAAGCTTTCTTT.